These T cell receptor beta chains were read from a single sample in a study of early T cells in non-severe SARS-CoV-2 infection. Each CDR3 protein gets one entry after TCRdb re-called the 5' RACE reads with MiXCR. The sample lists around 99,000 distinct CDR3 sequences; around 17% were seen once. This specimen consisted of whole blood, obtained at baseline. The receptors shown here come from an adult who was a healthcare worker with PCR-confirmed SARS-CoV-2 infection or an uninfected control (not recorded which). CDR3s include the opening cysteine and the closing phenylalanine or tryptophan. The order of the fields is CDR3 protein, V gene.

CDR3 protein: CASSSNHLDIVGTEAFF
V gene: TRBV12-3/TRBV12-4

CDR3 protein: CSAREVYRNEQFF
V gene: TRBV20-1

CDR3 protein: CATSDRYNSRGDEQYF
V gene: TRBV24-1

CDR3 protein: CASRNQGSAEAFF
V gene: TRBV5-1

CDR3 protein: CATSKTGTDTQYF
V gene: TRBV24-1

CDR3 protein: CASSLARRGEQFF
V gene: TRBV12-3/TRBV12-4

CDR3 protein: CASSLWSSGSNEQFF
V gene: TRBV7-2

CDR3 protein: CASRWGSTDTQYF
V gene: TRBV28

CDR3 protein: CASSLVYGQFF
V gene: TRBV11-2

CDR3 protein: CASRDDRTQNTGELFF
V gene: TRBV2

CDR3 protein: CASSSRLADYEQYF
V gene: TRBV28

CDR3 protein: CASSLDLAGFPLPYEQYF
V gene: TRBV11-2

CDR3 protein: CASSLPGYGYTF
V gene: TRBV12-3/TRBV12-4

CDR3 protein: CASSGGGTYEQYF
V gene: TRBV27

CDR3 protein: CSAALAGVIDTQYF
V gene: TRBV20-1

CDR3 protein: CASSQELSIGQYNEQFF
V gene: TRBV4-3

CDR3 protein: CASSYSIVSYNEQFF
V gene: TRBV6-2/TRBV6-3

CDR3 protein: CATSPGGGSLNQETQYF
V gene: TRBV24-1

CDR3 protein: CSARDPEGNYEQYF
V gene: TRBV20-1

CDR3 protein: CASSYSGQGTYGYTF
V gene: TRBV13

CDR3 protein: CASSIVSGETYEQYF
V gene: TRBV19

CDR3 protein: CATSRAGLAGAGFHEQFF
V gene: TRBV15

CDR3 protein: CASKAGTGPYEQYF
V gene: TRBV28

CDR3 protein: CASSRLAEETQYF
V gene: TRBV3-1

CDR3 protein: CASRAGTSAYEQYF
V gene: TRBV4-2

CDR3 protein: CSARDLAVSYNEQFF
V gene: TRBV20-1

CDR3 protein: CASSGTSGQETQYF
V gene: TRBV19

CDR3 protein: CASRNGLDRQYF
V gene: TRBV6-5

CDR3 protein: CASSHNSGRGTYEQYF
V gene: TRBV7-2